A selection of T cell receptor beta chains follows, all from one sample in a study of response to subunit inactivated influenza vaccine. TCRdb itself ran the RT-PCR reads through MiXCR, one entry per CDR3 protein. The sample lists 600,000 to 700,000 distinct CDR3 sequences, 11% to 15% occurring once. The sample was PBMCs from blood, taken 14 days before vaccination. The receptors here all came from a man aged 45-60 years who received an inactivated influenza vaccine. Both conserved end residues are part of each CDR3. D genes are given only for firm matches. Part of the rows lack a size; the others show once, few, many or a class for expanded clones.

v_gene	abundance	d_gene	j_gene	CDR3nt	CDR3aa
TRBV5-1	many	TRBD1	TRBJ2-5	TGCGCCAGCAGCTGGGGGACAGGGAGACAAGAGACCCAGTACTTC	CASSWGTGRQETQYF
TRBV24-1	NA	TRBD2	TRBJ2-7	TGTGCCACCAGTGATCCTAGGAGGACTAGCAACGACGAGCAGTACTTC	CATSDPRRTSNDEQYF
TRBV6-2/TRBV6-3	many	TRBD2	TRBJ2-5	TGTGCCAGCAGTTATTCTAGCGGGGGTCCTATGAGTTTGTACTTC	CASSYSSGGPMSLYF
TRBV7-2	few	NA	TRBJ1-4	TGTGCCAGCAGCAAACAGGTCGGCGGTGAAAAACTGTTTTTT	CASSKQVGGEKLFF
TRBV20-1	few	NA	TRBJ1-2	TGCAGTGCTAGCCAGGGGACTACTAACTATGGCTACACCTTC	CSASQGTTNYGYTF
TRBV2	NA	TRBD1	TRBJ2-5	TGTGCCAGCGGGACAGGGGGGAGAGAGACCCAGTACTTC	CASGTGGRETQYF
TRBV7-2	NA	NA	TRBJ2-3	TGTGCCAGCAGCTTAGTGTCCCGAGCAGATACGCAGTATTTT	CASSLVSRADTQYF
TRBV7-9	NA	TRBD2	TRBJ2-1	TGTGCCAGCAGCGTACTAGCGGGGTTCAATGAGCAGTTCTTC	CASSVLAGFNEQFF
TRBV6-2/TRBV6-3	few	NA	TRBJ2-4	TGTGCCACCCGAGGGTTTGGGAACATTCAGTACTTC	CATRGFGNIQYF
TRBV7-6	many	NA	TRBJ2-1	TGTGCCAGCAGCTTATGGCGCCAGGAGTCCTACAATGAGCAGTTCTTC	CASSLWRQESYNEQFF
TRBV4-1	NA	TRBD2	TRBJ2-7	TGCGCCAGCAGCCAACAAAACCTAGCGGCGTTCTACGAGCAGTACTTC	CASSQQNLAAFYEQYF
TRBV5-1	few	NA	TRBJ2-6	TGCGCCAGCAGCCTAGTCGTCTCTGGGGCCAACGTCCTGACTTTC	CASSLVVSGANVLTF
TRBV28	few	NA	TRBJ2-4	TGTGCCAGCAGCGGGCCCCCAGTGGGGTTTTTCGGAAACATTCAGTACTTC	CASSGPPVGFFGNIQYF
TRBV10-3	few	NA	TRBJ2-7	TGTGCCATCAGTGAGCCGATAACAGGGGAGGGCCCCTACGAGCAGTACTTC	CAISEPITGEGPYEQYF
TRBV6-1	NA	TRBD1	TRBJ1-6	TGTGCCAGCACTCGAGAAACGGGACAGGGTAATTCACCCCTCCACTTT	CASTRETGQGNSPLHF
TRBV29-1	NA	NA	TRBJ2-2	TGCAGCGTTGTTGAGGGTCGAAACACCGGGGAGCTGTTTTTT	CSVVEGRNTGELFF
TRBV12-3/TRBV12-4	NA	NA	TRBJ1-5	TGTGCCAGCACCCGGGGCAGTCGAAATCAGCCCCAGCATTTT	CASTRGSRNQPQHF
TRBV4-3	many	NA	TRBJ2-1	TGCGCCAGCAGCCAAGATTCCGGGGCTAGCTCCTACAATGAGCAGTTCTTC	CASSQDSGASSYNEQFF
TRBV28	few	NA	TRBJ2-5	TGTGCCAGCAACACCGCGGACACTTTACAAGAGACCCAGTACTTC	CASNTADTLQETQYF
TRBV3-1	few	TRBD2	TRBJ2-4	TGTGCCAGCAGTCGTAGCGGGGGAGCCAAAAACATTCAGTACTTC	CASSRSGGAKNIQYF
TRBV6-1	few	NA	TRBJ1-4	TGTGCCAGCAGGAGGGACACAGTTAATGAAAAACTGTTTTTT	CASRRDTVNEKLFF
TRBV12-3/TRBV12-4	many	TRBD1	TRBJ1-2	TGTGCCAGCACGAAGCAAGCAGGGGGCCCTTATGGCTACACCTTC	CASTKQAGGPYGYTF
TRBV2	few	TRBD2	TRBJ2-2	TGTGCCAGCACCCGCGGGGGGGGCCTAACCGGGGAGCTGTTTTTT	CASTRGGGLTGELFF
TRBV28	few	NA	TRBJ2-7	TGTGCCAGCAGTTTCGGTAGGGGGGGCCCCTACGAGCAGTACTTC	CASSFGRGGPYEQYF
TRBV5-1	few	NA	TRBJ2-5	TGCGCCAGCAGCTTCCCCTCCGGAGAGACCCAGTACTTC	CASSFPSGETQYF
TRBV20-1	NA	NA	TRBJ1-5	TGCAGTGCCCGGACAGAGAGCAATCAGCCCCAGCATTTT	CSARTESNQPQHF
TRBV5-1	many	NA	TRBJ1-5	TGCGCCAGCAGCTTGGCTGGGGGACGCGGTCAGCCCCAGCATTTT	CASSLAGGRGQPQHF
TRBV20-1	NA	TRBD1	TRBJ1-5	TGCAGTGCTCGACAGGGGTCGGATCAGCCCCAGCATTTT	CSARQGSDQPQHF
TRBV12-3/TRBV12-4	few	TRBD1	TRBJ1-5	TGTGCCAGCAGCGGACAGGGGGACAATCAGCCCCAGCATTTT	CASSGQGDNQPQHF
TRBV5-1	few	NA	TRBJ1-6	TGCGCCAGCAGCTTCGCTAACAGGGATTCACCCCTCCACTTT	CASSFANRDSPLHF
TRBV3-1	many	NA	TRBJ1-2	TGTGCCAGCAGCCCTATAGGAGGGGCAGGGAATGGCTACACCTTC	CASSPIGGAGNGYTF
TRBV3-1	few	NA	TRBJ2-3	TGTGCCAGCAGTCCCGACAGGAGGAGCACAGATACGCAGTATTTT	CASSPDRRSTDTQYF
TRBV28	many	TRBD1	TRBJ2-2	TGTGCCAGCAGTTCTTTGTGGACAGGGGACACCGGGGAGCTGTTTTTT	CASSSLWTGDTGELFF
TRBV5-1	NA	NA	TRBJ1-1	TGCGCCAGCAGCTCTCAGGGGTCCCGAGGGAACACTGAAGCTTTCTTT	CASSSQGSRGNTEAFF
TRBV28	NA	TRBD2	TRBJ2-3	TGTGCCAGCAGTTTACGGGATTTGAGACTAGCAACAGATACGCAGTATTTT	CASSLRDLRLATDTQYF
TRBV11-2	many	NA	TRBJ2-1	TGTGCCAGCAGCTTAGTTCTTTTCAATGAGCAGTTCTTC	CASSLVLFNEQFF
TRBV12-3/TRBV12-4	few	NA	TRBJ1-2	TGTGCCAGCAGCCTCAGGGAGGGTGCCTCTGGCTACACCTTC	CASSLREGASGYTF
TRBV29-1	NA	NA	TRBJ2-7	TGCAGCACCCGAACAGTGAACTACGAGCAGTACTTC	CSTRTVNYEQYF
TRBV5-4	few	NA	TRBJ1-2	TGTGCCATGGGCCCCGGGCTCAACTATGGCTACACCTTC	CAMGPGLNYGYTF
TRBV7-2	few	NA	TRBJ2-3	TGTGCCAGCAGCTTAGGGATCCTCTCGGGTACGCAGTATTTT	CASSLGILSGTQYF
TRBV9	NA	TRBD2	TRBJ2-3	TGTGCCAGCAGCGTCGCGGGGGGGCTTACAGATACGCAGTATTTT	CASSVAGGLTDTQYF
TRBV29-1	few	TRBD1	TRBJ2-5	TGCAGCGTTGAACCAACGGGACAGGGTGACCCGCGGTACTTC	CSVEPTGQGDPRYF
TRBV25-1	NA	NA	TRBJ2-5	TGTGCCAGCAGTCCCGGGGGTATACCTTCAGAGACCCAGTACTTC	CASSPGGIPSETQYF
TRBV20-1	few	NA	TRBJ1-5	TGCAGTGCCGCTATTTGGTCCGGCGTAGTCGGCAATCAGCCCCAGCATTTT	CSAAIWSGVVGNQPQHF
TRBV27	many	NA	TRBJ2-7	TGTGCCAGCTCTCGGGCAGGGGGGCTATACGAGCAGTACTTC	CASSRAGGLYEQYF
TRBV5-1	few	TRBD1	TRBJ2-1	TGCGCCAGCAGCTTGCGGGGCAGGGGGCTTGAGCAGTTCTTC	CASSLRGRGLEQFF
TRBV2	NA	NA	TRBJ2-4	TGTGCCAGCAGTGGACAGGCCGCGGTGCAGTACTTC	CASSGQAAVQYF
TRBV12-3/TRBV12-4	NA	NA	TRBJ1-1	TGTGCCAGCAGTTTGTTTCGGGGAGCTGAAGCTTTCTTT	CASSLFRGAEAFF
TRBV28	NA	NA	TRBJ2-1	TGTGCCAGCAGTCTTAGGACCGAAGGGGCCTACAATGAGCAGTTCTTC	CASSLRTEGAYNEQFF
TRBV6-6	NA	NA	TRBJ1-2	TGTGCCAGCAGATCCGGACCATCGTTCGGCTACACCTTC	CASRSGPSFGYTF
TRBV5-1	NA	NA	TRBJ2-5	TGCGCCAGCAGCTTGGCTGCTAGCGCGGTGGTCCAAGAGACCCAGTACTTC	CASSLAASAVVQETQYF
TRBV28	few	TRBD2	TRBJ2-7	TGTGCCAGCAGTCCGGCTGGGACTAGAGCCTACGAGCAGTACTTC	CASSPAGTRAYEQYF
TRBV20-1	NA	NA	TRBJ2-3	TGCAGTGCTAGTCCCCAGGGAGAGGCGGATACGCAGTATTTT	CSASPQGEADTQYF
TRBV4-1	NA	TRBD2	TRBJ2-7	TGCGCCAGCAGCCAAGACCGGGGGGTAGCGGGGAGCGAGCAGTACTTC	CASSQDRGVAGSEQYF
TRBV20-1	few	TRBD1	TRBJ2-7	TGCAGTGCTAGAGGGGCCGGGACAGGGACATCTGGGGAGCAGTACTTC	CSARGAGTGTSGEQYF
TRBV12-3/TRBV12-4	few	NA	TRBJ2-2	TGTGCCAGCAGTTTGTTCGAGGGCGCCGGGGAGCTGTTTTTT	CASSLFEGAGELFF
TRBV28	once	TRBD2	TRBJ2-2	TGTGCCAGCAGTTCCCGGACTAGCGGGAACACCAGGGAGCTGTTTTTT	CASSSRTSGNTRELFF
TRBV7-9	NA	NA	TRBJ2-1	TGTGCCAGCAGGCCGTCATCGAGCAGGGGAAATGAGCGGTTCTTC	CASRPSSSRGNERFF
TRBV14	NA	NA	TRBJ2-7	TGTGCCAGCAGCCACCACAGGGCGCTGGGGGTCGAGCAGTACTTC	CASSHHRALGVEQYF